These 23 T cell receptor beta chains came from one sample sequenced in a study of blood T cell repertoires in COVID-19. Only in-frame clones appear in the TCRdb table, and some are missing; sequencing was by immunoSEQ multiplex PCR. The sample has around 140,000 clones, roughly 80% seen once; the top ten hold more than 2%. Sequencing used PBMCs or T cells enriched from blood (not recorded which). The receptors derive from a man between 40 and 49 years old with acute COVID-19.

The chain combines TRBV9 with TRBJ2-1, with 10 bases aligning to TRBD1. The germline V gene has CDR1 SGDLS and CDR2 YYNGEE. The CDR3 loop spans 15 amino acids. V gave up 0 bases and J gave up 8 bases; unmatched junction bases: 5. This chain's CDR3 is CASSVGGTGAHEQFF. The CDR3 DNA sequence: TGTGCCAGCAGCGTAGGGGGGACAGGGGCCCATGAGCAGTTCTTC.

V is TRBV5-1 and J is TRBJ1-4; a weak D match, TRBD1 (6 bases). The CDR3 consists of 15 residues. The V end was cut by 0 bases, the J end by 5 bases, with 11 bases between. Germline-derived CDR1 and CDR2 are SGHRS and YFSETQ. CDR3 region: CASSLAGQPNEKLFF. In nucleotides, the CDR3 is TGCGCCAGCAGCTTGGCTGGACAGCCAAATGAAAAACTGTTTTTT.

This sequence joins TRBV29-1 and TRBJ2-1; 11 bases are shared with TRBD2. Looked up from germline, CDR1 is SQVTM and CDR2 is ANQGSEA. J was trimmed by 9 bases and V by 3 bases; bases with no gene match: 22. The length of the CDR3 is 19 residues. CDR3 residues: CSVERVTSGISSLGGEQFF. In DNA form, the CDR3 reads TGCAGCGTTGAGAGGGTGACTAGCGGGATCTCTTCCCTCGGGGGTGAGCAGTTCTTC.

CDR3 amino acids: CASSPPTLGELFF. In nucleotides, the CDR3 is TGTGCCAGCAGTCCTCCTACGCTAGGGGAGCTGTTTTTT. The chain couples TRBV6-6 to TRBJ2-2; D gene unclear. Germline lookup yields CDR1 MNHNY and CDR2 SVGAGI (reference sequence). Trimming cost V 5 bases and J 8 bases, with 12 bases left between them. The CDR3 has 13 residues.

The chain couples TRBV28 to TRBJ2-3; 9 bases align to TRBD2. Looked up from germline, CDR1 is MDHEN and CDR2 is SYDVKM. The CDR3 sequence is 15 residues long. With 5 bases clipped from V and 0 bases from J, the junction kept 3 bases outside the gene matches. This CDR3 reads CASSPAGGSTDTQYF. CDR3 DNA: TGTGCCAGCAGTCCAGCGGGAGGAAGCACAGATACGCAGTATTTT.

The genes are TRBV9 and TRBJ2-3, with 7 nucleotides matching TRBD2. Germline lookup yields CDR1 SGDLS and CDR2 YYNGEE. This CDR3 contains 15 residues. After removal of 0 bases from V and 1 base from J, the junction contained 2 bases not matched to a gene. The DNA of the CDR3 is TGTGCCAGCAGCGTAGTTACTAGCGGCACAGATACGCAGTATTTT. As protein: CASSVVTSGTDTQYF. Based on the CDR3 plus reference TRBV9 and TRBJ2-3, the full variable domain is DSGVTQTPKHLITATGQRVTLRCSPRSGDLSVYWYQQSLDQGLQFLIQYYNGEERAKGNILERFSAQQFPDLHSELNLSSLELGDSALYFCASSVVTSGTDTQYFGPGTRLTVL.

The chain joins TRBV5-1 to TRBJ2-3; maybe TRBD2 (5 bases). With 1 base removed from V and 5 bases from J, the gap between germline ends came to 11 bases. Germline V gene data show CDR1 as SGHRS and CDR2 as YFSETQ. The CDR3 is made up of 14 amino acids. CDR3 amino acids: CASSLYEGIDTQYF. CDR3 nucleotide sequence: TGCGCCAGCAGCTTGTATGAGGGCATAGATACGCAGTATTTT.

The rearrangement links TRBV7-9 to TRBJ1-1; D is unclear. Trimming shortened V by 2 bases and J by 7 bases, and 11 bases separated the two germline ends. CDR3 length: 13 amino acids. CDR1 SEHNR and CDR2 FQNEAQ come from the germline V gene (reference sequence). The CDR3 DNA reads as TGTGCCAGCAGCTTAACCCAGGAATTTGAAGCTTTCTTT. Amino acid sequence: CASSLTQEFEAFF.

The CDR3 loop reads CARRFGEDSYEQYF. CDR3 DNA sequence: TGTGCCAGGAGATTCGGGGAGGACTCCTACGAGCAGTACTTC. The genes are TRBV6-5 and TRBJ2-7, with D perhaps TRBD2 (6 bases). The CDR3 has 14 amino acids. V shed 9 bases and J shed 0 bases, with 15 bases lying between them. Germline CDR1 and CDR2: MNHEY and SVGAGI.

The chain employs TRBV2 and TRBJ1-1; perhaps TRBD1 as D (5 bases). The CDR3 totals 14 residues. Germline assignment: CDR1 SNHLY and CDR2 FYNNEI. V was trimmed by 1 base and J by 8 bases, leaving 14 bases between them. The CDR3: CASSEDVGRGEAFF. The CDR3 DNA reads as TGTGCCAGCAGTGAAGATGTCGGACGGGGGGAAGCTTTCTTT.

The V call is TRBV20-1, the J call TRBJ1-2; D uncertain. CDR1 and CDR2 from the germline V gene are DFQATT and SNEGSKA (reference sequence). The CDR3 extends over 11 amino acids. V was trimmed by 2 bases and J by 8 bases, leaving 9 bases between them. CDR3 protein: CSARSGNGYTF. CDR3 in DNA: TGCAGTGCTAGATCGGGGAACGGCTACACCTTC.

Here the CDR3 reads CASSEERRPGETQYF. The CDR3 DNA follows: TGTGCCAGCAGTGAAGAAAGGCGGCCGGGAGAGACCCAGTACTTC. This chain joins TRBV6-1 and TRBJ2-5; no clear D gene. V lost 1 base, J lost 4 bases, and 13 bases lay in between. There are 15 residues in the CDR3. Germline lookup yields CDR1 MNHNS and CDR2 SASEGT.

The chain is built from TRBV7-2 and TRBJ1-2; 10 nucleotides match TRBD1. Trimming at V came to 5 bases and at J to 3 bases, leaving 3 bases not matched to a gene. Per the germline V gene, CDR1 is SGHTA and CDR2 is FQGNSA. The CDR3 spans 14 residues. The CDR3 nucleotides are TGTGCCAGCAGCCTGACAGGGGGCGACTATGGCTACACCTTC. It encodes CASSLTGGDYGYTF.

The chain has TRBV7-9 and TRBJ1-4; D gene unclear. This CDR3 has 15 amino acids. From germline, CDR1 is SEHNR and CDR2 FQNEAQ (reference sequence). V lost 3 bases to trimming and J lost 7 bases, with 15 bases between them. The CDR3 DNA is TGTGCCAGCAGCTTGTTGGGCCTCGGAGGTGAAAAACTGTTTTTT. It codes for CASSLLGLGGEKLFF.

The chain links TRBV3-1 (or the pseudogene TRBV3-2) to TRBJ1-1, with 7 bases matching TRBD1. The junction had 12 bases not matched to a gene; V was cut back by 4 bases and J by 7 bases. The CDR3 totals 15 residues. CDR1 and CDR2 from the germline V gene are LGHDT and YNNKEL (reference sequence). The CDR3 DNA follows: TGTGCCAGCAGCCTCCTTAAAGACAGGGCCGTTGAAGCTTTCTTT. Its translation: CASSLLKDRAVEAFF.

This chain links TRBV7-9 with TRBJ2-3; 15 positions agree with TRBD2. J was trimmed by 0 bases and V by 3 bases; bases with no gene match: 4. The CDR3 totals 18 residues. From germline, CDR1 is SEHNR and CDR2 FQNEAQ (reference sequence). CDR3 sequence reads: CASSFGTSGRTSTDTQYF. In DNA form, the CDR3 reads TGTGCCAGCAGCTTCGGGACTAGCGGGAGGACTAGCACAGATACGCAGTATTTT.

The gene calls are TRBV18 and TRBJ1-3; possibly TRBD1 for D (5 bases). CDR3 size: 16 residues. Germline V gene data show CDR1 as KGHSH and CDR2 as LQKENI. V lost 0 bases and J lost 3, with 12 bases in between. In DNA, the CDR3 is TGTGCCAGCTCACCACCCAGCGGGGGAGGTGGAAACACCATATATTTT. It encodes CASSPPSGGGGNTIYF.

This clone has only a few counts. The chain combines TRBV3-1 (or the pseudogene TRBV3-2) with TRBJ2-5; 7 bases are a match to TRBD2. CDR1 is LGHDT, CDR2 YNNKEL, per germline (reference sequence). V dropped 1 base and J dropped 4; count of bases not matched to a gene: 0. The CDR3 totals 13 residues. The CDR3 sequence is CASSQGGGETQYF. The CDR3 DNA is TGTGCCAGCAGCCAAGGGGGGGGAGAGACCCAGTACTTC.

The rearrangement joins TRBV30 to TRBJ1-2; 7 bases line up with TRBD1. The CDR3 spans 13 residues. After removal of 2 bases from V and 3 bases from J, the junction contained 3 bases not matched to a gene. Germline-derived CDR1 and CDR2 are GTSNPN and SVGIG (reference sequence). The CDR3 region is CAWSSGTDYGYTF. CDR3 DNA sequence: TGTGCCTGGAGTTCCGGGACAGACTATGGCTACACCTTC.

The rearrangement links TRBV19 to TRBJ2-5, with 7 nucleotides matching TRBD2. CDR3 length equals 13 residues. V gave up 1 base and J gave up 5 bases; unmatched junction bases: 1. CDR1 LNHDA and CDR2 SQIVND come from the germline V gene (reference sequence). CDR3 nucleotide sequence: TGTGCCAGTAGTATAGGAGCGGGGGAGACCCAGTACTTC. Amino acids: CASSIGAGETQYF.

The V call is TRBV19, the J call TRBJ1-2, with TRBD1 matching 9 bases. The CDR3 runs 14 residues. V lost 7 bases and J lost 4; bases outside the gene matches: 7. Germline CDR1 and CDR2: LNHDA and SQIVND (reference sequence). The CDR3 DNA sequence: TGTGCCAGTACCAACAGGGGGCAGGGCTATGGCTACACCTTC. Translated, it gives CASTNRGQGYGYTF.

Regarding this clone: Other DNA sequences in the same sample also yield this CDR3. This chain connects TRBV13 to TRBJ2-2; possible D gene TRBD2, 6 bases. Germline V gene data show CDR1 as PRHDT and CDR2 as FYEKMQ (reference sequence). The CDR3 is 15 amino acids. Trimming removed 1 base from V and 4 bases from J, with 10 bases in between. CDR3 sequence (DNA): TGTGCCAGCAGCTTAGCGGGAGCTTTCACCGGGGAGCTGTTTTTT. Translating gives CASSLAGAFTGELFF.

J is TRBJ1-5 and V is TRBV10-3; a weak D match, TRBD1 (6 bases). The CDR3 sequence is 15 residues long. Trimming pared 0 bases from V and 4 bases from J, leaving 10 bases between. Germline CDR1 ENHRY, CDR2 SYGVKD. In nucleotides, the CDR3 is TGTGCCATCAGTGAGTCGGCAGGGGAGAATCAGCCCCAGCATTTT. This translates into CAISESAGENQPQHF.